One sample yielded the 4 T cell receptor beta chains listed below, sequenced in a study of blood T cell repertoires in COVID-19. Clones were read by immunoSEQ multiplex PCR, and TCRdb kept only the in-frame ones, dropping some. This repertoire shows some 220,000 clones, less than 85% found once; its top ten account for about 7%. Sequenced material: peripheral blood. These receptors all stem from a woman in her seventies with acute or convalescent COVID-19.

The chain employs TRBV21-1 and TRBJ2-3; the DNA was not used to check the table's D call, TRBD1. TRBV21-1 is annotated as a pseudogene. CDR3 length equals 17 residues. DNA for the CDR3: TGTGCCAGCCTCTCCGGACAGAAGACCTCTGGCACAGATACGCAGTATTTT. Translated, it gives CASLSGQKTSGTDTQYF.

The chain couples TRBV3-1 (or the pseudogene TRBV3-2) to TRBJ2-2; D remains ambiguous. The CDR3 is 14 residues long. The V gene lost 0 bases and the J gene lost 4 bases, with 6 bases spanning the gap. Germline-derived CDR1 and CDR2 are LGHDT and YNNKEL (reference sequence). The CDR3 is CASSQDQVTGELFF. In DNA form, the CDR3 reads TGTGCCAGCAGCCAAGATCAGGTCACCGGGGAGCTGTTTTTT.

The chain joins TRBV7-8 to TRBJ2-3; D perhaps matches TRBD1 (5 bases). Trimming pared 0 bases from V and 6 bases from J, leaving 16 bases between. This CDR3 is built from 16 residues. Germline loops: CDR1 SGHVS, CDR2 FQNEAQ. The CDR3 here is CASSLAPTGIGDTQYF. In DNA form, the CDR3 reads TGTGCCAGCAGCTTAGCTCCCACAGGAATTGGGGATACGCAGTATTTT.

V is TRBV24-1 and J is TRBJ2-3; D is perhaps TRBD2 (5 bases). The V end was cut by 2 bases, the J end by 5 bases, with 19 bases between. Germline V gene data show CDR1 as KGHDR and CDR2 as SFDVKD. This CDR3 has 17 amino acids. In DNA form, the CDR3 reads TGTGCCACCAGTGATTCCGGACTGGGAATCGAGGGAGATACGCAGTATTTT. The encoded protein is CATSDSGLGIEGDTQYF.